This T cell receptor (beta chain) derives from a study of blood T cell repertoires in COVID-19. Across the whole study: Collection of acute and convalescent COVID-19 samples took place in the United States, Italy and Spain. PBMCs, B-cell-depleted T cells, or T cells provided the cDNA or gDNA that made up the material.

Original methodology: The authors estimated nucleated cell counts from reference gene primer amplification. Method: immunoSEQ multiplex PCR; TCRdb's copy keeps in-frame clones and lacks some. V and J calls and clone size are those listed in that table; D and trimming were worked out from the DNA. The sample lists 250,000 or so clones; more than 75% were seen once. Losses at the gene ends were 4 bases for V and 4 bases for J; bases not matched to a gene: 7. The germline gives CDR1 MDHEN, CDR2 SYDVKM. The CDR3 is made up of 16 amino acids. Sample: peripheral blood. V usage is TRBV28 and J usage is TRBJ1-5, with 10 bases identical to TRBD1. This receptor was taken from a man older than 75 with acute or convalescent COVID-19. The CDR3 nucleotides are TGTGCCAGCAGTTCCCCTCTGGGACAGGGGAATCAGCCCCAGCATTTT. It encodes CASSSPLGQGNQPQHF.